Listed below are T cell receptor beta chains from one sample, sequenced in a study of T cells in Graves' hyperthyroidism and ophthalmopathy. One entry per CDR3 protein results from TCRdb running MiXCR on the multiplex PCR reads. The data contain around 530,000 distinct CDR3 sequences, 15% to 20% of them singletons. Sequenced material: blood. The source is a woman aged 18-35 years with Graves' ophthalmopathy. Both conserved end residues are part of each CDR3. The D gene is left open where the match is weak. Not all rows give a size; the values are once, few, many and, for expanded clones, a class.

few,TRBJ1-3,NA,TRBV28,CASSLPRDLLSGDTIYF,TGTGCCAGCAGTTTACCTCGGGACTTACTCTCTGGAGACACCATATATTTT
NA,TRBJ2-7,TRBD1,TRBV20-1,CSAYNPGTGGEQYF,TGCAGTGCTTATAACCCCGGGACAGGGGGCGAGCAGTACTTC
many,TRBJ2-1,NA,TRBV7-9,CASSLPGAALDEQFF,TGTGCCAGCAGCTTACCGGGGGCGGCCCTGGATGAGCAGTTCTTC
many,TRBJ2-1,TRBD2,TRBV7-9,CASSLAGTSAEFF,TGTGCCAGCAGCTTAGCAGGGACTAGCGCCGAGTTCTTC
many,TRBJ1-5,NA,TRBV28,CASTGGGNQPQHF,TGTGCCAGCACGGGGGGTGGCAATCAGCCCCAGCATTTT
many,TRBJ1-1,NA,TRBV4-1,CASSQAGRQLNTEAFF,TGCGCCAGCAGCCAAGCTGGCCGTCAGTTGAACACTGAAGCTTTCTTT
many,TRBJ1-1,NA,TRBV6-1,CASRSLEGHVAFF,TGTGCCAGCAGATCTCTAGAGGGACATGTGGCTTTCTTT
few,TRBJ1-1,TRBD1,TRBV19,CASRGQGASTEAFF,TGTGCCAGTAGAGGACAGGGGGCGTCGACTGAAGCTTTCTTT
NA,TRBJ2-7,TRBD2,TRBV7-8,CASSNPGTSGNPSSYEQYF,TGTGCCAGCAGCAATCCCGGGACTAGCGGAAACCCGAGCTCCTACGAGCAGTACTTC
few,TRBJ2-7,TRBD1,TRBV5-1,CASSFSGTASYEQYF,TGCGCCAGCAGCTTTTCCGGGACAGCCTCCTACGAGCAGTACTTC
NA,TRBJ2-7,NA,TRBV10-3,CAISERGNEQYF,TGTGCCATCAGTGAAAGGGGAAATGAGCAGTACTTC
many,TRBJ2-3,TRBD2,TRBV5-1,CASSLPGTSLGTDTQYF,TGCGCCAGCAGCTTACCCGGGACTAGTCTTGGCACAGATACGCAGTATTTT
few,TRBJ1-3,NA,TRBV29-1,CSAPVPRRGNTIYF,TGCAGCGCCCCAGTCCCACGGAGGGGAAACACCATATATTTT
NA,TRBJ1-5,NA,TRBV27,CASSLRGDNNQPQHF,TGTGCCAGCAGTTTACGGGGGGACAACAATCAGCCCCAGCATTTT
NA,TRBJ2-1,TRBD1,TRBV28,CASSRDRAHDNEQFF,TGTGCCAGCAGTCGGGACAGGGCGCATGACAATGAGCAGTTCTTC
few,TRBJ2-2,NA,TRBV6-5,CASSYSTQNTGELFF,TGTGCCAGCAGTTACTCGACTCAGAACACCGGGGAGCTGTTTTTT
many,TRBJ2-7,TRBD1,TRBV6-1,CASRQGVTYEQYF,TGTGCCAGCAGACAGGGGGTAACCTACGAGCAGTACTTC
many,TRBJ2-7,NA,TRBV27,CASSPRDSTYEQYF,TGTGCCAGCAGCCCCCGGGACTCTACCTACGAGCAGTACTTC
few,TRBJ1-2,NA,TRBV29-1,CSGWEWANYGYTF,TGCAGCGGATGGGAGTGGGCTAACTATGGCTACACCTTC
many,TRBJ2-1,NA,TRBV5-1,CASSFLLSSYNEQFF,TGCGCCAGCAGCTTTCTGCTCAGCTCCTACAATGAGCAGTTCTTC
many,TRBJ1-2,TRBD1,TRBV28,CASNVGRGLQGYTF,TGTGCCAGCAACGTTGGCAGGGGGCTCCAAGGCTACACCTTC
few,TRBJ2-3,TRBD2,TRBV20-1,CSATSTGGTDTQYF,TGCAGTGCTACTTCTACGGGGGGTACAGATACGCAGTATTTT
many,TRBJ1-2,NA,TRBV28,CASIPTGLNYGYTF,TGTGCCAGCATACCGACAGGATTAAACTATGGCTACACCTTC
NA,TRBJ1-2,NA,TRBV5-4,CASSLGHNTGFNYGYTF,TGTGCCAGCAGCTTGGGGCATAACACAGGGTTTAACTATGGCTACACCTTC
NA,TRBJ1-2,NA,TRBV5-8,CASSPRGGYNGYTF,TGTGCCAGCAGCCCACGCGGAGGGTACAATGGCTACACCTTC
many,TRBJ1-2,NA,TRBV20-1,CSATETNYGYTF,TGCAGTGCTACAGAAACTAACTATGGCTACACCTTC
few,TRBJ2-1,NA,TRBV20-1,CSASFGVNEQFF,TGCAGTGCTAGTTTCGGCGTAAATGAGCAGTTCTTC
NA,TRBJ2-3,NA,TRBV7-2,CASSQDGQANTQYF,TGTGCCAGCAGCCAAGATGGGCAGGCAAATACGCAGTATTTT
NA,TRBJ1-2,NA,TRBV7-9,CASTSTRTYGYTF,TGTGCCAGCACCTCGACGAGGACTTATGGCTACACCTTC
many,TRBJ2-7,NA,TRBV4-1,CASSPGEGLENEQYF,TGCGCCAGCAGCCCCGGGGAAGGCCTGGAGAACGAGCAGTACTTC
many,TRBJ2-7,TRBD1,TRBV3-1,CASSDRDRGSNEQYF,TGTGCCAGCAGCGACCGGGACAGGGGGTCAAACGAGCAGTACTTC
NA,TRBJ1-1,NA,TRBV4-1,CASSQGVIPMNTEAFF,TGCGCCAGCAGCCAAGGCGTCATACCCATGAACACTGAAGCTTTCTTT
many,TRBJ1-2,NA,TRBV3-1,CASSQPSQSYGYTF,TGTGCCAGCAGCCAACCGTCACAGTCCTATGGCTACACCTTC
many,TRBJ1-1,NA,TRBV5-8,CASSLESRTEAFF,TGTGCCAGCAGCTTAGAGAGCCGGACTGAAGCTTTCTTT
many,TRBJ2-1,TRBD2,TRBV27,CASSYSLAGGPDEQFF,TGTGCCAGCAGTTACTCCCTAGCGGGAGGGCCTGATGAGCAGTTCTTC
NA,TRBJ2-1,NA,TRBV3-1,CASSQSGGGLNEQFF,TGTGCCAGCAGCCAGTCCGGAGGGGGACTCAATGAGCAGTTCTTC
NA,TRBJ2-1,NA,TRBV19,CASSPVSSYNDQFF,TGTGCCAGTAGTCCGGTGAGCTCCTACAATGACCAGTTCTTC
few,TRBJ2-5,NA,TRBV6-5,CASSYFVGGEETQYF,TGTGCCAGCAGTTACTTTGTGGGGGGAGAAGAGACCCAGTACTTC